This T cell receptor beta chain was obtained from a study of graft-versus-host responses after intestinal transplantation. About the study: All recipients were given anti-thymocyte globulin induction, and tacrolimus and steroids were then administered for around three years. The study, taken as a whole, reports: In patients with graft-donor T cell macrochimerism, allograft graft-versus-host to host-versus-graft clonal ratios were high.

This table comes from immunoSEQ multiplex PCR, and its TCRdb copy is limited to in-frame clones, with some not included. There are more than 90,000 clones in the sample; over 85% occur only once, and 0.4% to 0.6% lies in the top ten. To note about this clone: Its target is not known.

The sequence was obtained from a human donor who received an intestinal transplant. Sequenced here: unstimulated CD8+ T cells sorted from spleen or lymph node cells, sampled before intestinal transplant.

In DNA form, the CDR3 reads TGTGCCAGTAGCTTGGACTCTTCTTACGAGCAGTACTTC. Translated: CASSLDSSYEQYF. The rearrangement joins TRBV19 to TRBJ2-7; TRBD2 is a possible D gene (5 bases). The germline CDR1 and CDR2 sequences are LNHDA and SQIVND (reference sequence). V was trimmed by 6 bases and J by 4 bases, leaving 13 bases between them. The CDR3 covers 13 residues. The entire variable domain, with the rest obtained from reference TRBV19 and TRBJ2-7, is as follows: DGGITQSPKYLFRKEGQNVTLSCEQNLNHDAMYWYRQDPGQGLRLIYYSQIVNDFQKGDIAEGYSVSREKKESFPLTVTSAQKNPTAFYLCASSLDSSYEQYFGPGTRLTVT.